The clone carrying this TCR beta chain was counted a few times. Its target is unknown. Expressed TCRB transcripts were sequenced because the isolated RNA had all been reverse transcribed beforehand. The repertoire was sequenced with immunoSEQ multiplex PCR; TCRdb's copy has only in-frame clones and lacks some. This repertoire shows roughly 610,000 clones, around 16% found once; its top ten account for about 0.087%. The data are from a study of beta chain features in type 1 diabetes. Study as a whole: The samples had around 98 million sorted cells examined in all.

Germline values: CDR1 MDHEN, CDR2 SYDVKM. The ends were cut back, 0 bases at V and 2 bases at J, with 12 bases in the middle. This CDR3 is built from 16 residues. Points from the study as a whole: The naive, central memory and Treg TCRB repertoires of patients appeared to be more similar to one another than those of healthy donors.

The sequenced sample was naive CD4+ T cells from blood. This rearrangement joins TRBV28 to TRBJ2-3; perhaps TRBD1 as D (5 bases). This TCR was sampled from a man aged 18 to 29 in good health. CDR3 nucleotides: TGTGCCAGCAGTTTATGGGGCAGGGAATACACAGATACGCAGTATTTT. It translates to CASSLWGREYTDTQYF.